The 9 T cell receptor beta chains in this list originate from one sample, sequenced in a study of T cell repertoires in cytomegalovirus infection. TCRdb re-called the reads with MiXCR, one entry per CDR3 protein. The data hold roughly 87,000 distinct CDR3 sequences, with 25% to 30% observed a single time. These TCRs' antigens remain unknown. Specimen: CD8+ T cells from cultured PBMCs, collected from culture after CMV antigen stimulation. The receptor set was obtained from a human donor in good health (CMV status not recorded). Some clones in this sample may be carry-over from other donors' samples.

This clonotype was detected only a few times. The V and J genes are TRBV7-9 and TRBJ2-1; a weak D match, TRBD2 (6 bases). Germline values: CDR1 SEHNR, CDR2 FQNEAQ (reference sequence). The CDR3 totals 18 residues. The V and J ends lost 3 bases and 0 bases respectively, with 18 bases between them. CDR3 residues: CASSFKGDSHSSYNEQFF. CDR3 DNA sequence: TGTGCCAGCAGCTTCAAAGGGGACTCCCACTCCTCCTACAATGAGCAGTTCTTC.

This clonotype showed up many times. V gene TRBV3-1 combines with J gene TRBJ1-1; no definite D call. The germline CDR1 and CDR2 sequences are LGHDT and YNNKEL (reference sequence). V was trimmed by 0 bases and J by 4 bases, leaving 12 bases between them. The CDR3 totals 15 residues. CDR3 sequence reads: CASSQDYQVRTEAFF. Here the CDR3 DNA reads TGTGCCAGCAGCCAAGATTATCAGGTGCGCACTGAAGCTTTCTTT.

The V and J genes are TRBV5-4 and TRBJ1-3; TRBD1 matches at 10 bases. V was clipped by 4 bases and J by 1 base; unmatched bases: 17. Looked up from germline, CDR1 is SGHNT and CDR2 is YYREEE (reference sequence). This CDR3 comprises 20 residues. The CDR3 DNA reads TGTGCCAGCAGCACTAACCCTCATCAGACAGGGGGCACGTCTGGAAACACCATATATTTT. Protein product: CASSTNPHQTGGTSGNTIYF.

This clonotype appeared a few times. The chain couples TRBV28 to TRBJ1-5; 7 bases agree with TRBD1. The CDR3 extends over 14 amino acids. The junction had 4 bases not matched to a gene; V was cut back by 4 bases and J by 4 bases. Germline lookup yields CDR1 MDHEN and CDR2 SYDVKM. The chain's CDR3 is CASSYRQGNQPQHF. As DNA, the CDR3 is TGTGCCAGCAGTTACCGACAGGGAAATCAGCCCCAGCATTTT.

This clonotype was observed a handful of times. This chain connects TRBV10-3 to TRBJ2-3; 11 bases line up with TRBD1. Germline values: CDR1 ENHRY, CDR2 SYGVKD. This CDR3 is 16 amino acids long. V dropped 5 bases and J dropped 3; count of bases not matched to a gene: 7. The DNA of the CDR3 is TGTGCCATCAGTCAATCCGGGACAGGGGGGACAGATACGCAGTATTTT. This encodes CAISQSGTGGTDTQYF.

The chain is built from TRBV19 and TRBJ2-7; D unresolved. Germline CDR1 is LNHDA and CDR2 is SQIVND (reference sequence). The CDR3 is 13 residues long. V dropped 4 bases and J dropped 3 bases, with 10 bases sitting between them. This CDR3 reads CASSRSADYEQYF. The CDR3 nucleotides are TGTGCCAGTAGTAGGTCAGCCGACTACGAGCAGTACTTC.

In this sample, this clonotype turned up a few times. The J gene is TRBJ1-1, the V gene TRBV11-2; D gene uncertain. Germline assignment: CDR1 SGHAT and CDR2 FQNNGV. The V end lost 2 bases, the J end lost 2 bases, and 6 bases lay between the germline ends. The CDR3 consists of 13 residues. CDR3 DNA sequence: TGTGCCAGCAGCTTATTCCCTAACACTGAAGCTTTCTTT. It specifies CASSLFPNTEAFF.

The sample holds many counts of this clonotype. CDR3 sequence reads: CASSRQYTDTQYF. CDR3 bases: TGTGCCAGCAGCAGACAGTACACAGATACGCAGTATTTT. This sequence joins TRBV13 and TRBJ2-3, with D possibly matching TRBD1 (5 bases). Per the germline V gene, CDR1 is PRHDT and CDR2 is FYEKMQ (reference sequence). CDR3 length: 13 residues. The ends were cut back, 5 bases at V and 2 bases at J, with 8 bases in the middle.

This clonotype was seen at least ten times. The V and J genes are TRBV7-9 and TRBJ2-7; 8 nucleotides line up with TRBD1. The CDR3 totals 13 residues. V was clipped by 7 bases and J by 3 bases; unmatched bases: 5. CDR1 is SEHNR and CDR2 is FQNEAQ in the germline V gene (reference sequence). The CDR3 region is CASNRDRNYEQYF. The CDR3 bases are TGTGCCAGCAACCGGGACAGGAACTACGAGCAGTACTTC.